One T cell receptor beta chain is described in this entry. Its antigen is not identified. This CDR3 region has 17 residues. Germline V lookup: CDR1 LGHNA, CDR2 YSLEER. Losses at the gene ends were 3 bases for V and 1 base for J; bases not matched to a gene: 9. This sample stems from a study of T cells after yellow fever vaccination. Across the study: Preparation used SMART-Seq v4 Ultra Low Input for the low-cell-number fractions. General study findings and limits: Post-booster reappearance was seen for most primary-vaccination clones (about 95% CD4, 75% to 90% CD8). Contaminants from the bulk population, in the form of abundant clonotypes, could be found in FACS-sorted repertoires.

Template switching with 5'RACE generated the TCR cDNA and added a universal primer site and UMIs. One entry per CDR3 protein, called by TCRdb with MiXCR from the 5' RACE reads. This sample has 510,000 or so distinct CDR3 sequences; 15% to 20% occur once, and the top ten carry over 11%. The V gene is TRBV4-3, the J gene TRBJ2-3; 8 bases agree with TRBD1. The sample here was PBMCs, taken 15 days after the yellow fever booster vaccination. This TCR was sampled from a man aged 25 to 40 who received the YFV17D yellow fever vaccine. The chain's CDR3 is CASSQDLQGGRTDTQYF. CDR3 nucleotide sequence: TGCGCCAGCAGCCAGGATTTACAGGGGGGACGCACAGATACGCAGTATTTT.